The 16 T cell receptor beta chains reported below all come from one sample, sequenced in a study of T cell responses to AZD1222 COVID-19 vaccine (dated by TCRdb to the early 2020s). The library relied on the immunoSEQ multiplex PCR assay. In TCRdb, the immuneACCESS table is reduced to in-frame sequences with V and J assigned. These tables do not hold every clone; where another copy was compared, an unresolved V gene accounts for under half, and the others remain unexplained. For this sample there are more than 150,000 clones; 90% appear just once. The ten largest account for about 1.6% of the sample. The sample's time point label, decoded: baseline before first vaccination. The sample in question was peripheral blood, obtained on day 0 of AZD1222 vaccination. The origin of the receptors is an adult in good health.

Here the CDR3 DNA reads TGTGCCAGCAGCCAAGTTGTTGGTTTTAACAATGAGCAGTTCTTC. Its translation is CASSQVVGFNNEQFF. The V call is TRBV14, the J call TRBJ2-1; D unclear. From germline, CDR1 is SGHDN and CDR2 FVKESK. The V end was cut by 1 base, the J end by 5 bases, with 12 bases between. The CDR3 extends over 15 amino acids. The whole variable domain, remainder taken from reference TRBV14 and TRBJ2-1, is EAGVTQFPSHSVIEKGQTVTLRCDPISGHDNLYWYRRVMGKEIKFLLHFVKESKQDESGMPNNRFLAERTGGTYSTLKVQPAELEDSGVYFCASSQVVGFNNEQFFGPGTRLTVL.

The DNA for the CDR3 is TGTGCCAGCAGACAGGGATTATATAGCAATCAGCCCCAGCATTTT. It specifies CASRQGLYSNQPQHF. The chain carries TRBV2 and TRBJ1-5, with D perhaps matching TRBD1 (6 bases). V lost 6 bases, J lost 0 bases, and 12 bases lay in between. Germline CDR1 SNHLY, CDR2 FYNNEI. This CDR3 contains 15 residues.

V usage is TRBV30 and J usage is TRBJ2-3; 12 nucleotides align to TRBD2. V was clipped by 2 bases and J by 2 bases; unmatched bases: 5. The CDR3 loop spans 16 amino acids. Germline CDR1 is GTSNPN and CDR2 is SVGIG (reference sequence). CDR3 sequence (DNA): TGTGCCTGGAGTTACGGACTAGCGGGGAACACAGATACGCAGTATTTT. Translation gives CAWSYGLAGNTDTQYF.

The chain uses TRBV11-3 and TRBJ2-2, with D perhaps TRBD2 (7 bases). V lost 8 bases and J 2 bases, leaving 12 bases between the germline ends. Germline CDR1 is SGHNT and CDR2 is YENEEA. The CDR3 consists of 14 residues. DNA of the CDR3: TGTGCCAGCTACGGGGGGCCCAACACCGGGGAGCTGTTTTTT. It translates to CASYGGPNTGELFF.

The chain recombines TRBV14 with TRBJ1-6; 7 bases are a match to TRBD1. The V gene's germline CDR1 is SGHDN and CDR2 FVKESK. The CDR3 extends over 15 amino acids. V lost 2 bases to trimming and J lost 7 bases; unmatched junction nucleotides: 5. The CDR3 DNA reads as TGTGCCAGCAGCCAAATACAGGGGAACAATTCACCCCTCCACTTT. It specifies CASSQIQGNNSPLHF.

V and J are TRBV5-1 and TRBJ1-6, with a possible D match to TRBD1 (6 bases). V lost 4 bases and J 0 bases, leaving 14 bases between the germline ends. The CDR3 spans 17 residues. Per the germline V gene, CDR1 is SGHRS and CDR2 is YFSETQ. CDR3 sequence reads: CASSQGHRDSYNSPLHF. CDR3 in DNA: TGCGCCAGCAGCCAGGGACATCGGGACTCCTATAATTCACCCCTCCACTTT.

This clone was detected only once. The rearrangement links TRBV18 to TRBJ1-5, with D perhaps matching TRBD1 (6 bases). Germline V gene sequence: CDR1 KGHSH, CDR2 LQKENI. There are 18 residues in the CDR3. V dropped 1 base and J dropped 1 base, with 17 bases sitting between them. As DNA, the CDR3 is TGTGCCAGCTCACCACGGGTAGGACTGAGGGGGAGCAATCAGCCCCAGCATTTT. Its translation: CASSPRVGLRGSNQPQHF.

This chain connects TRBV10-1 to TRBJ2-7; TRBD1 agrees at 7 bases. CDR3 size: 13 residues. Germline-derived CDR1 and CDR2 are WNHNN and SYGVQD (reference sequence). After removal of 3 bases from V and 5 bases from J, the junction contained 4 bases not matched to a gene. The CDR3 coding sequence is TGCGCCAGCAGTGAACTACAGGGGAACGAGCAGTACTTC. Translated: CASSELQGNEQYF.

The chain joins TRBV7-3 to TRBJ2-7; no definite D call. Deletions cut 2 bases from V and 5 bases from J, with 10 bases between. Per germline, CDR1 SGHTA and CDR2 FQGTGA. The CDR3 extends over 13 amino acids. CDR3 coding DNA: TGTGCCAGCAGCTTACAGAATTTCCACGAGCAGTACTTC. Translated, it gives CASSLQNFHEQYF. The full variable domain, its missing parts supplied by reference TRBV7-3 and TRBJ2-7, is GAGVSQTPSNKVTEKGKYVELRCDPISGHTALYWYRQSLGQGPEFLIYFQGTGAADDSGLPNDRFFAVRPEGSVSTLKIQRTERGDSAVYLCASSLQNFHEQYFGPGTRLTVT.

This chain joins TRBV28 and TRBJ1-1, with 9 bases lining up with TRBD1. Germline CDR1 is MDHEN and CDR2 is SYDVKM. J was trimmed by 0 bases and V by 9 bases; bases with no gene match: 8. CDR3 length equals 15 residues. The CDR3: CARRGTGSMNTEAFF. The CDR3 DNA follows: TGTGCCAGACGGGGGACAGGGAGCATGAACACTGAAGCTTTCTTT.

This chain's CDR3 is CASSVDPGVNQPQHF. The CDR3 nucleotides read TGTGCCAGCAGCGTAGATCCAGGGGTCAATCAGCCCCAGCATTTT. The chain employs TRBV9 and TRBJ1-5; tentatively, D is TRBD1 (6 bases). Germline values: CDR1 SGDLS, CDR2 YYNGEE. V was cut by 0 bases and J by 3 bases, with 10 bases left in between. The CDR3 loop spans 15 amino acids. The entire variable domain, with the rest obtained from reference TRBV9 and TRBJ1-5, is as follows: DSGVTQTPKHLITATGQRVTLRCSPRSGDLSVYWYQQSLDQGLQFLIQYYNGEERAKGNILERFSAQQFPDLHSELNLSSLELGDSALYFCASSVDPGVNQPQHFGDGTRLSIL.

The chain joins TRBV12-3 or TRBV12-4 to TRBJ1-2; D is unclear. CDR3 length equals 12 residues. Trimming took off 6 bases at V and 6 bases at J, with 11 bases between the two ends. CDR3 nucleotide sequence: TGTGCCAGCAGCCGGGGAGGGAATGGCTACACCTTC. Amino acid sequence: CASSRGGNGYTF.

Only a few counts were recorded for this clone. The chain has TRBV5-1 and TRBJ1-2; D remains unclear. CDR1 SGHRS and CDR2 YFSETQ come from the germline V gene. Between the trimmed V and J ends, which lost 1 base and 8 bases, there was a span of 15 bases. This CDR3 spans 14 amino acids. The CDR3 is CASSLPGSVGGYTF. In nucleotides, the CDR3 is TGCGCCAGCAGCTTGCCTGGGTCCGTCGGGGGCTACACCTTC. Variable domain in full (rest from reference TRBV5-1 and TRBJ1-2): KAGVTQTPRYLIKTRGQQVTLSCSPISGHRSVSWYQQTPGQGLQFLFEYFSETQRNKGNFPGRFSGRQFSNSRSEMNVSTLELGDSALYLCASSLPGSVGGYTFGSGTRLTVV.

V is TRBV6-5 and J is TRBJ1-4; TRBD1 aligns across 10 bases. The CDR3 length is 15 residues. V gave up 8 bases and J gave up 8 bases; unmatched junction bases: 11. Germline CDR1 MNHEY, CDR2 SVGAGI. CDR3 sequence reads: CASAGTGAFGEKLFF. The CDR3 region has the DNA TGTGCCAGCGCTGGGACAGGGGCCTTCGGGGAAAAACTGTTTTTT.

The chain recombines TRBV27 with TRBJ1-2, with 8 positions matching TRBD1. The CDR3 has 16 amino acids. Germline CDR1 is MNHEY and CDR2 is SMNVEV (reference sequence). V gave up 5 bases and J gave up 5 bases; unmatched junction bases: 13. CDR3 DNA sequence: TGTGCCAGCAGTACCCTCCTCAGGGGGCCGAGTTATGGCTACACCTTC. Its protein product is CASSTLLRGPSYGYTF.

This chain joins TRBV7-8 and TRBJ1-1; D not resolved. The CDR3 sequence is 14 residues long. CDR1 is SGHVS and CDR2 is FQNEAQ in the germline V gene. The germline V and J ends were trimmed by 1 base and 2 bases, with 8 bases remaining between them. The CDR3 DNA reads TGTGCCAGCAGCTTAGGACACACTAACACTGAAGCTTTCTTT. This gives the protein CASSLGHTNTEAFF.